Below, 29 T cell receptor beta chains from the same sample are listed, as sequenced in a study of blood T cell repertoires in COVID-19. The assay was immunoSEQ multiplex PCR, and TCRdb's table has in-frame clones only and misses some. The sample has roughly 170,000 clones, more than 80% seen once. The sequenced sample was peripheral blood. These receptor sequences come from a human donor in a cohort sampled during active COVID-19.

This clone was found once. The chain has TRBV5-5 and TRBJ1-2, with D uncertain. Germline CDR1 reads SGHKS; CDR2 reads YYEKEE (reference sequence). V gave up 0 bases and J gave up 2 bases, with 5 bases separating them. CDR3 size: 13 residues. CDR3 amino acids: CASSLAENYGYTF. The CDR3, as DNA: TGTGCCAGCAGCTTGGCGGAGAACTATGGCTACACCTTC.

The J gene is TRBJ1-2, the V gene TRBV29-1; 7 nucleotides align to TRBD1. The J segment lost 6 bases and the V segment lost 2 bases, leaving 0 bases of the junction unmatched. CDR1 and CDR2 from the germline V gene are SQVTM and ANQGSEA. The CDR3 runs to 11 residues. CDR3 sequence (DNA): TGCAGCGTTGAAACAGGGGATGGCTACACCTTC. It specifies CSVETGDGYTF. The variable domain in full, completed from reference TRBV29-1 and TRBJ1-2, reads SAVISQKPSRDICQRGTSLTIQCQVDSQVTMMFWYRQQPGQSLTLIATANQGSEATYESGFVIDKFPISRPNLTFSTLTVSNMSPEDSSIYLCSVETGDGYTFGSGTRLTVV.

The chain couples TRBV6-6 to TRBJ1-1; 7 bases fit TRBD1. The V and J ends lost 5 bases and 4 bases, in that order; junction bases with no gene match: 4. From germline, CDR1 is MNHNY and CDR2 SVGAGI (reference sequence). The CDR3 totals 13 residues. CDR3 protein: CASSPTGATEAFF. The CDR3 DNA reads TGTGCCAGCAGTCCTACAGGGGCCACTGAAGCTTTCTTT.

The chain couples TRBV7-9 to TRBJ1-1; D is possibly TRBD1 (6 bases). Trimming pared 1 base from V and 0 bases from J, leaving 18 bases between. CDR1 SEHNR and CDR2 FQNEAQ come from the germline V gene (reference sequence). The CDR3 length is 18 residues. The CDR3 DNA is TGTGCCAGCAGCTTAGGTACAGGGAGGGGATTGGTGAACACTGAAGCTTTCTTT. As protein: CASSLGTGRGLVNTEAFF.

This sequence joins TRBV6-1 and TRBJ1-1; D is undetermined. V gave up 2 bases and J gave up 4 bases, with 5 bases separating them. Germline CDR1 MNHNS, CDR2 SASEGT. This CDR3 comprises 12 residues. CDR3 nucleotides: TGTGCCAGCAGTGAATTGGCCACTGAAGCTTTCTTT. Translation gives CASSELATEAFF.

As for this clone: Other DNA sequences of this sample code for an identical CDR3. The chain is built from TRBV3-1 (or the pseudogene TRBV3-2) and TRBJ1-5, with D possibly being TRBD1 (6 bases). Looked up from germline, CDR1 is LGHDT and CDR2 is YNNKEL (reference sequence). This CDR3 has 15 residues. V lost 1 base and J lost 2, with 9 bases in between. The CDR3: CASSQGAGGNQPQHF. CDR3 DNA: TGTGCCAGCAGCCAAGGGGCAGGGGGCAATCAGCCCCAGCATTTT.

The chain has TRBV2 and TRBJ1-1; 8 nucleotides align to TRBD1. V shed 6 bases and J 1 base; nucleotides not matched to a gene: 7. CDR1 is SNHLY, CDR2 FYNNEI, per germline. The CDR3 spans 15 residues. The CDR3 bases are TGTGCCAGCAGGGAACAGGGGGTGAGGAACACTGAAGCTTTCTTT. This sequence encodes CASREQGVRNTEAFF. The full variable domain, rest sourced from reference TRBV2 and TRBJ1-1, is EPEVTQTPSHQVTQMGQEVILRCVPISNHLYFYWYRQILGQKVEFLVSFYNNEISEKSEIFDDQFSVERPDGSNFTLKIRSTKLEDSAMYFCASREQGVRNTEAFFGQGTRLTVV.

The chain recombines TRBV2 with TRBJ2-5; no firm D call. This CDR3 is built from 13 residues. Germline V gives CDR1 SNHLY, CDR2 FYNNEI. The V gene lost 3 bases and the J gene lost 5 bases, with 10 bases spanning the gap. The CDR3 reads CASSDSRLETQYF. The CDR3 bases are TGTGCCAGCAGTGACAGTCGCTTGGAGACCCAGTACTTC. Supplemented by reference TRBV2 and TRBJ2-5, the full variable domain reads EPEVTQTPSHQVTQMGQEVILRCVPISNHLYFYWYRQILGQKVEFLVSFYNNEISEKSEIFDDQFSVERPDGSNFTLKIRSTKLEDSAMYFCASSDSRLETQYFGPGTRLLVL.

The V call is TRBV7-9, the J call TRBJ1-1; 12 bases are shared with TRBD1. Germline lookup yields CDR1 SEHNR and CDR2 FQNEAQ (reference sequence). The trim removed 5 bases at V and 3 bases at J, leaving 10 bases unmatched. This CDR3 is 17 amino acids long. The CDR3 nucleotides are TGTGCCAGCAGCCCCGTCCCGGGACAGGGGGCAGACACTGAAGCTTTCTTT. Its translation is CASSPVPGQGADTEAFF.

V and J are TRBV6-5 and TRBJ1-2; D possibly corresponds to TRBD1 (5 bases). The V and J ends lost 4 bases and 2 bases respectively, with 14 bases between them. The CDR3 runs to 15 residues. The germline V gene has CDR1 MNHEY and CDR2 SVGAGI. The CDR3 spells CASSFSRASNYGYTF. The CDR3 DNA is TGTGCCAGCAGTTTCTCCAGGGCTTCCAACTATGGCTACACCTTC.

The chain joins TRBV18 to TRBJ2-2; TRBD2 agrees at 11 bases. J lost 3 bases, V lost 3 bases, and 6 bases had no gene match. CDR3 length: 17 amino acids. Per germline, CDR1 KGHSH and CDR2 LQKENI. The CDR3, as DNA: TGTGCCAGCTCACCCCGTAGCGGGGGGGCGGACACCGGGGAGCTGTTTTTT. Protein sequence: CASSPRSGGADTGELFF.

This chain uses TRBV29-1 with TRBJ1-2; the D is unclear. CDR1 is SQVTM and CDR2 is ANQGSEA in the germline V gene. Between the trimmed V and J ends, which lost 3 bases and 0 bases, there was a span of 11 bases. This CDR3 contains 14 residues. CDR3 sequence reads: CSVDPRGTNYGYTF. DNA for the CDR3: TGCAGCGTTGATCCCCGGGGAACTAACTATGGCTACACCTTC.

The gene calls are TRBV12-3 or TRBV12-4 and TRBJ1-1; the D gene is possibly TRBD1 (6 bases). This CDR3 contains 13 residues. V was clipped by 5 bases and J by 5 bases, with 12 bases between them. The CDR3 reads CASSLYRETEAFF. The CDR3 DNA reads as TGTGCCAGCAGTCTATACAGGGAAACTGAAGCTTTCTTT.

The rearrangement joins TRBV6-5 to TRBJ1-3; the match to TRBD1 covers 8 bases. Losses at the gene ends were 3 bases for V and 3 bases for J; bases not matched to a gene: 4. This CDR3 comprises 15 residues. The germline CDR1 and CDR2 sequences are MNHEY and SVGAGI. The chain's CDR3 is CASSYSRGLGNTIYF. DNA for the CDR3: TGTGCCAGCAGTTATTCCAGGGGGCTTGGAAACACCATATATTTT.

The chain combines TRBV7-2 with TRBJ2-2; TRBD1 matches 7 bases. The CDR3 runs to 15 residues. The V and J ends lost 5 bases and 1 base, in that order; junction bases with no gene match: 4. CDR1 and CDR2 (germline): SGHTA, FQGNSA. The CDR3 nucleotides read TGTGCCAGCAGCCAGGACAGGCTGAACACCGGGGAGCTGTTTTTT. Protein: CASSQDRLNTGELFF.

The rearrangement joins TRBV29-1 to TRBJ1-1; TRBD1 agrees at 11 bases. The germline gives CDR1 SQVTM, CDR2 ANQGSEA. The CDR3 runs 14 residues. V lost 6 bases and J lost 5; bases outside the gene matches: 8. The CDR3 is CSVWGTGGKTEAFF. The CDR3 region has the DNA TGCAGCGTATGGGGGACAGGGGGTAAAACTGAAGCTTTCTTT.

The CDR3 DNA reads TGTGCCAGCAGCCTCACAGAAACGGGGGAGCAGTACTTC. Protein sequence: CASSLTETGEQYF. The V gene is TRBV3-1 (or the pseudogene TRBV3-2), the J gene TRBJ2-7; weak D call: TRBD2 (5 bases). Germline-derived CDR1 and CDR2 are LGHDT and YNNKEL (reference sequence). V lost 4 bases to trimming and J lost 7 bases, with 14 bases between them. The CDR3 is 13 amino acids.

DNA of the CDR3: TGTGCCAGCAGCCCCTACGGGGACAGGGGGCGATCACCCCTCCACTTT. It encodes CASSPYGDRGRSPLHF. This rearrangement joins TRBV3-1 (or the pseudogene TRBV3-2) to TRBJ1-6, with 12 bases aligning to TRBD1. With V trimmed by 4 bases and J by 10 bases, 8 bases remained unmatched. The CDR3 has 16 residues. The V gene's germline CDR1 is LGHDT and CDR2 YNNKEL (reference sequence).

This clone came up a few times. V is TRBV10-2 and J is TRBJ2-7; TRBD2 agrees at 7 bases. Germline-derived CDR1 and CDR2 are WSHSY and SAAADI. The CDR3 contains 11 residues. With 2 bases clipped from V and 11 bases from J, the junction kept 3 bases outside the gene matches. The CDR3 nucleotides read TGCGCCAGCAGTGAGGGGGGGAGGGAGTACTTC. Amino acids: CASSEGGREYF.

The CDR3 spells CASSLGRVDGYTF. In nucleotides, the CDR3 is TGTGCCAGCAGCTTGGGCAGGGTGGACGGCTACACCTTC. The chain links TRBV5-5 to TRBJ1-2, with D possibly matching TRBD1 (5 bases). Looked up from germline, CDR1 is SGHKS and CDR2 is YYEKEE (reference sequence). The CDR3 spans 13 residues. Trimming removed 0 bases from V and 8 bases from J, with 11 bases in between.

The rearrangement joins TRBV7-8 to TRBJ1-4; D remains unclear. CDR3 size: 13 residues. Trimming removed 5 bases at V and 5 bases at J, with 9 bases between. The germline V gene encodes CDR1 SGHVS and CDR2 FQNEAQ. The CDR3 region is CASSPPGNEKLFF. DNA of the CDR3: TGTGCCAGCAGCCCCCCCGGGAATGAAAAACTGTTTTTT.

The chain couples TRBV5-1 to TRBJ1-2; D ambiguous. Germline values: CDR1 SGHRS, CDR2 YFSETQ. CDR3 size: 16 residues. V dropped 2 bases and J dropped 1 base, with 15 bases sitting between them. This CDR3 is CASSFMRRSLNYGYTF. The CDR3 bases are TGCGCCAGCAGCTTTATGAGACGGAGTCTTAACTATGGCTACACCTTC.

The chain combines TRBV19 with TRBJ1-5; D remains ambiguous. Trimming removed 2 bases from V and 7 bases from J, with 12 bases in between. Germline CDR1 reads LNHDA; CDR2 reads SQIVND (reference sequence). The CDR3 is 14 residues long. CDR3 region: CASSIPRGGQPQHF. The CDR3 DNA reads TGTGCCAGTAGTATACCGAGAGGCGGACAGCCCCAGCATTTT.

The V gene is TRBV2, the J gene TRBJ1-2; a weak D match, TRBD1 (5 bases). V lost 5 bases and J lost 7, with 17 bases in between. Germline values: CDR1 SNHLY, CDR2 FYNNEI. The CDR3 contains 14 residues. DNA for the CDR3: TGTGCCAGCAGTACTACAGGCCCTGGGTCTGGCTACACCTTC. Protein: CASSTTGPGSGYTF.

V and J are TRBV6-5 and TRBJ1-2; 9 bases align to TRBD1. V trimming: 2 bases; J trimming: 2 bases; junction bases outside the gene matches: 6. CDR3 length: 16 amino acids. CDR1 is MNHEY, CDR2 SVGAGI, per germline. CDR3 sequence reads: CASSYATGQGNYGYTF. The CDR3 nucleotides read TGTGCCAGCAGTTACGCTACAGGACAGGGGAACTATGGCTACACCTTC.

The CDR3 here is CASSQRQGAGGANVLTF. The CDR3 region has the DNA TGCGCCAGCAGCCAAAGACAGGGGGCAGGTGGGGCCAACGTCCTGACTTTC. The chain uses TRBV4-1 and TRBJ2-6; 10 bases fit TRBD1. The CDR3 is 17 amino acids. Germline CDR1 and CDR2: MGHRA and YSYEKL. The J segment lost 3 bases and the V segment lost 2 bases, leaving 4 bases of the junction unmatched.

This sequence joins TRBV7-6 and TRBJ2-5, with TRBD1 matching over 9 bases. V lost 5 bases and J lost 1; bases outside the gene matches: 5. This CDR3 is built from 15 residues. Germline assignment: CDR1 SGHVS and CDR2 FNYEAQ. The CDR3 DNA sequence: TGTGCCAGCAGCCCGGGGACAGGGCGCCAAGAGACCCAGTACTTC. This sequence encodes CASSPGTGRQETQYF.

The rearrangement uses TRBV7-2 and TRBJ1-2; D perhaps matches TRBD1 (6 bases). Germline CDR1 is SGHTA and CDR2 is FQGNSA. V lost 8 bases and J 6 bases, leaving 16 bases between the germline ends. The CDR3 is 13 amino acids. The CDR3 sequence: CASGPGQGNGYTF. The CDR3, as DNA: TGTGCCAGCGGCCCGGGGCAGGGGAATGGCTACACCTTC.

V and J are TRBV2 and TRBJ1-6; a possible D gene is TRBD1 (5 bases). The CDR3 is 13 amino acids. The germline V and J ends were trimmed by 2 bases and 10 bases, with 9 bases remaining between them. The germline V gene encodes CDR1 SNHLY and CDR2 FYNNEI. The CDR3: CASSEWGDSPLHF. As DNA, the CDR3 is TGTGCCAGCAGTGAATGGGGCGACTCACCCCTCCACTTT.